This paragraph covers one TCR beta chain sequence. In the naive CD8 group, cells lacked CD45RO and were positively selected for CCR7, so terminally differentiated effector memory CD45RA+ cells were left out. TCRdb keeps only in-frame clones here, not all; method: immunoSEQ multiplex PCR. The sample consists of more than 2 million clones, about 94% of them appearing once. The data originate from a study of shared clonotypes between healthy human individuals. CDR1 and CDR2 from the germline V gene are PRHDT and FYEKMQ (reference sequence). The CDR3 contains 15 residues. V was cut by 1 base and J by 2 bases, with 10 bases left in between.

The specimen sequenced was naive CD8+ T cells from PBMCs. V and J are TRBV13 and TRBJ2-3, with D possibly called TRBD1 or TRBD2 (5 bases each). The TCR originated in a man aged 18 to 35 in good health. Some clones in this sample may be carry-over from other donors' samples. The CDR3 sequence: CASSLVGENTDTQYF. The CDR3 nucleotides read TGTGCCAGCAGCTTAGTGGGGGAAAACACAGATACGCAGTATTTT.